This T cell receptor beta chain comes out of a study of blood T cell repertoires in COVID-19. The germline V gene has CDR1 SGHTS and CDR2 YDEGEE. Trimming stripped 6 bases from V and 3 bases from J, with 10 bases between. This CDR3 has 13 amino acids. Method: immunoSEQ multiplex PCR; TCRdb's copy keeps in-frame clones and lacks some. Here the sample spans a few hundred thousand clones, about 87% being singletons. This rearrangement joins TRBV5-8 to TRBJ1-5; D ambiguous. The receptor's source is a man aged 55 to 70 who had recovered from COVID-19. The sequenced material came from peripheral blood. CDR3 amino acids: CASTASDNQPQHF. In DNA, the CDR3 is TGTGCCAGCACCGCGAGCGACAATCAGCCCCAGCATTTT.